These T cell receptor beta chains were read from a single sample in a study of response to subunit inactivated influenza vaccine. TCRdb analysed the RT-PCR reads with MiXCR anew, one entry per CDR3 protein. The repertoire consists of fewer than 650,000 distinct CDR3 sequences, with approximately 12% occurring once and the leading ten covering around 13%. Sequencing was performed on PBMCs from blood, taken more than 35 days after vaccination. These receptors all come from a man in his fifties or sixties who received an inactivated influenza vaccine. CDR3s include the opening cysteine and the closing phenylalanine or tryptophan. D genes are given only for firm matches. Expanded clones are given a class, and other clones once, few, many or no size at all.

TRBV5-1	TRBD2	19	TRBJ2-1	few	CASSLAVISGRIPYNEQFF	TGCGCCAGCAGCTTGGCCGTTATTAGCGGGAGGATACCCTACAATGAGCAGTTCTTC
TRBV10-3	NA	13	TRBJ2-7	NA	CAILRSGSYDQYF	TGTGCCATCCTGAGGAGCGGTTCCTACGATCAGTACTTC
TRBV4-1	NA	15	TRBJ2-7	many	CASSQDSRGLVEQYF	TGCGCCAGCAGCCAAGATTCTCGGGGCCTGGTGGAGCAGTACTTC
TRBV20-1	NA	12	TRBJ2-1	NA	CSAAQGVGEQFF	TGCAGTGCTGCACAGGGCGTTGGTGAGCAGTTCTTC
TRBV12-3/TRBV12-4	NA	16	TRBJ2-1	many	CASSSGYLISYNEQFF	TGTGCCAGCAGCTCGGGGTACCTTATCTCCTACAATGAGCAGTTCTTC
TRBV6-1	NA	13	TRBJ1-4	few	CASKAGRGEKLFF	TGTGCCAGCAAAGCAGGACGCGGTGAAAAACTGTTTTTT
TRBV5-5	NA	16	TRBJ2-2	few	CASSLFSGANTGELFF	TGTGCCAGCAGCTTGTTTTCAGGGGCGAACACCGGGGAGCTGTTTTTT
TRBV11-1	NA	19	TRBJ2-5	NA	CASSRRTGRTSPGQETQYF	TGTGCCAGCAGCCGAAGGACGGGGAGAACTAGCCCCGGACAGGAGACCCAGTACTTC
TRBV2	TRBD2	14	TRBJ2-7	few	CASSDPAGKYEQYF	TGTGCCAGCAGTGATCCAGCGGGGAAGTACGAGCAGTACTTC
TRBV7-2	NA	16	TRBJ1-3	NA	CASSLGDPGAGNTIYF	TGTGCCAGCAGCTTAGGGGACCCGGGGGCTGGAAACACCATATATTTT
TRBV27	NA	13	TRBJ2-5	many	CASSSGYQETQYF	TGTGCCAGCAGTTCGGGATATCAAGAGACCCAGTACTTC
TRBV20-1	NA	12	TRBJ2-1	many	CSARKQLNEQFF	TGCAGTGCCAGAAAGCAACTCAATGAGCAGTTCTTC
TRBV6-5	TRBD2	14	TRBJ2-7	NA	CASSYSGGTYEQYF	TGTGCCAGCAGTTACTCGGGGGGGACCTACGAGCAGTACTTC
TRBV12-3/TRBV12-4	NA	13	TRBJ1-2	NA	CASRPGTVHGYTF	TGTGCCAGCAGGCCCGGGACGGTCCATGGCTACACCTTC
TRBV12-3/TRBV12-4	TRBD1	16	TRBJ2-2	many	CASNLRGQGAGGELFF	TGTGCCAGCAACCTGCGTGGACAGGGGGCGGGCGGGGAGCTGTTTTTT
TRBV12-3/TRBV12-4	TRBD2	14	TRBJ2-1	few	CASRSSGPGDEQFF	TGTGCCAGCAGATCTAGCGGCCCCGGGGATGAGCAGTTCTTC
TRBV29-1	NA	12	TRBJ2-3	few	CSAAPSTDTQYF	TGCAGCGCGGCCCCTAGCACAGATACGCAGTATTTT
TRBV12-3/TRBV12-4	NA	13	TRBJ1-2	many	CASTLGVSHGYTF	TGTGCCAGCACCCTGGGGGTTTCCCATGGCTACACCTTC
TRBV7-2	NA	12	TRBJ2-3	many	CASSLTRDTQYF	TGTGCCAGCAGTCTGACACGTGATACGCAGTATTTT